A single sample gave rise to the 22 T cell receptor beta chains below, sequenced in a study of blood T cell repertoires in COVID-19. Sequenced by immunoSEQ multiplex PCR; TCRdb stores in-frame clones only, minus some. The sample has roughly 440,000 clones, about nine tenths seen once; the top ten hold roughly 12%. Sequenced input: peripheral blood. All receptors derive from a woman aged 50 to 60 with COVID-19, enrolled during active disease.

The V call is TRBV18, the J call TRBJ2-7; maybe TRBD1 (6 bases). There are 13 residues in the CDR3. V dropped 3 bases and J dropped 3 bases, with 9 bases sitting between them. Germline CDR1 reads KGHSH; CDR2 reads LQKENI. CDR3 sequence (DNA): TGTGCCAGCTCACCGGCCAGGGGCTACGAGCAGTACTTC. This encodes CASSPARGYEQYF.

This clone has only a few counts. The chain joins TRBV5-1 to TRBJ1-5; unclear D gene. The CDR3 has 13 amino acids. Per the germline V gene, CDR1 is SGHRS and CDR2 is YFSETQ. With 3 bases removed from V and 7 bases from J, the gap between germline ends came to 11 bases. CDR3: CASSSVGGQPQHF. CDR3 DNA: TGCGCCAGCAGCTCGGTGGGAGGGCAGCCCCAGCATTTT.

CDR3 DNA: TGTGCCAGCAGCCAACCCGGGGGGGAGGAGACCCAGTACTTC. Its protein is CASSQPGGEETQYF. The chain uses TRBV5-6 and TRBJ2-5; TRBD2 matches at 8 bases. The CDR3 has 14 amino acids. CDR1 and CDR2 (germline): SGHDT, YYEEEE. Germline trimming cut 4 bases from V and 5 bases from J; bases unmatched to any gene: 7.

J is TRBJ1-2 and V is TRBV27; D may be TRBD1 (6 bases). Trimming removed 1 base from V and 7 bases from J, with 10 bases in between. The CDR3 totals 13 residues. The germline V gene encodes CDR1 MNHEY and CDR2 SMNVEV (reference sequence). CDR3 DNA sequence: TGTGCCAGCAGTTTATACACAGGGTCTGGCTACACCTTC. This gives the protein CASSLYTGSGYTF.

The genes are TRBV5-4 and TRBJ2-7; a weak D match, TRBD2 (6 bases). This CDR3 contains 13 residues. Germline V gene lookup returns CDR1 SGHNT and CDR2 YYREEE (reference sequence). Deletions cut 4 bases from V and 5 bases from J, with 13 bases between. The DNA of the CDR3 is TGTGCCAGCAGCCAGAGGCCGGGAGACGAGCAGTACTTC. It encodes CASSQRPGDEQYF.

The CDR3 bases are TGTGCCAGCAGCTCCCAACAGGGGGCGCGTGGCACTGAAGCTTTCTTT. The encoded protein is CASSSQQGARGTEAFF. The rearrangement uses TRBV5-4 and TRBJ1-1, with 9 positions matching TRBD1. The CDR3 covers 16 residues. The germline V gene has CDR1 SGHNT and CDR2 YYREEE (reference sequence). Trimming at V came to 3 bases and at J to 4 bases, leaving 10 bases not matched to a gene.

The CDR3 loop reads CASRQTGEATEAFF. In DNA, the CDR3 is TGCGCCAGCAGGCAAACAGGGGAGGCCACTGAAGCTTTCTTT. V is TRBV4-1 and J is TRBJ1-1; 7 nucleotides match TRBD1. The CDR3 loop spans 14 amino acids. CDR1 and CDR2 from the germline V gene are MGHRA and YSYEKL. J was trimmed by 4 bases and V by 6 bases; bases with no gene match: 8.

The chain joins TRBV27 to TRBJ2-7, with D perhaps TRBD2 (5 bases). Germline V lookup: CDR1 MNHEY, CDR2 SMNVEV (reference sequence). This CDR3 has 13 amino acids. V lost 8 bases and J lost 0, with 11 bases in between. CDR3 DNA sequence: TGTGCCAGCCGCCCGAGCGGCTCCTACGAGCAGTACTTC. Amino acids: CASRPSGSYEQYF.

The chain has TRBV27 and TRBJ2-3; no reliable D call. V lost 0 bases, J lost 5 bases, and 9 bases lay in between. The CDR3 is 14 amino acids. Germline-derived CDR1 and CDR2 are MNHEY and SMNVEV (reference sequence). The CDR3 bases are TGTGCCAGCAGTTTATCGAGCGTGGGAGATACGCAGTATTTT. It yields the protein CASSLSSVGDTQYF.

This clone was seen only a few times. The chain recombines TRBV30 with TRBJ1-5, with 11 bases fitting TRBD1. Trimming removed 5 bases from V and 2 bases from J; junction bases left unmatched: 2. CDR1 is GTSNPN and CDR2 is SVGIG in the germline V gene (reference sequence). The CDR3 has 14 residues. The DNA for the CDR3 is TGTGCCTGGGGGACAGGGGGGGGCAATCAGCCCCAGCATTTT. It translates to CAWGTGGGNQPQHF.

This chain uses TRBV9 with TRBJ2-3; 9 bases match TRBD1. The CDR3 contains 17 residues. Germline V gene lookup returns CDR1 SGDLS and CDR2 YYNGEE. Trimming cost V 0 bases and J 3 bases; bases outside gene matches: 8. The CDR3, as DNA: TGTGCCAGCAGCGTAGGTGTTGGAGGACAGGGGACAGATACGCAGTATTTT. Its protein product is CASSVGVGGQGTDTQYF.

This chain links TRBV5-1 with TRBJ1-1; D remains ambiguous. The CDR3 has 13 residues. The germline V gene has CDR1 SGHRS and CDR2 YFSETQ. Trimming stripped 4 bases from V and 8 bases from J, with 15 bases between. The DNA for the CDR3 is TGCGCCAGCAGCCGGGAGCCGGTAGGCGAAGCTTTCTTT. The encoded protein is CASSREPVGEAFF.

V and J are TRBV7-3 and TRBJ2-3, with D hard to call. Germline CDR1 and CDR2: SGHTA and FQGTGA. Trimming pared 6 bases from V and 1 base from J, leaving 8 bases between. This CDR3 contains 13 residues. The CDR3 here is CASSAIRTDTQYF. CDR3 coding DNA: TGTGCCAGCAGTGCTATTCGCACAGATACGCAGTATTTT.

The chain is built from TRBV6-6 and TRBJ2-7; 11 bases align to TRBD2. Losses at the gene ends were 5 bases for V and 4 bases for J; bases not matched to a gene: 4. Germline CDR1 and CDR2: MNHNY and SVGAGI (reference sequence). This CDR3 has 14 amino acids. In DNA, the CDR3 is TGTGCCAGCAGTACTAGCGGGGGAAAATACGAGCAGTACTTC. Translated: CASSTSGGKYEQYF.

The chain links TRBV30 to TRBJ2-7, with TRBD2 matching 7 bases. CDR1 GTSNPN and CDR2 SVGIG come from the germline V gene (reference sequence). This CDR3 has 16 amino acids. After removal of 3 bases from V and 0 bases from J, the junction contained 11 bases not matched to a gene. For the CDR3, the DNA is TGTGCCTGGAGAGCTCTGGGAGGGTGGAGCTCCTACGAGCAGTACTTC. It translates to CAWRALGGWSSYEQYF.

The rearrangement joins TRBV3-1 (or the pseudogene TRBV3-2) to TRBJ1-2, with D uncertain. V was pared by 0 bases and J by 4 bases, with 9 bases between. Germline assignment: CDR1 LGHDT and CDR2 YNNKEL (reference sequence). The CDR3 has 14 amino acids. The CDR3 DNA follows: TGTGCCAGCAGCCAAGATCGGTACAGCTATGGCTACACCTTC. Its protein product is CASSQDRYSYGYTF.

CDR3 in amino acids: CASSPPSDRGGNTIYF. DNA of the CDR3: TGTGCCAGCTCACCACCGAGCGACAGGGGTGGAAACACCATATATTTT. The rearrangement links TRBV18 to TRBJ1-3, with 8 bases identical to TRBD1. Germline values: CDR1 KGHSH, CDR2 LQKENI. V dropped 0 bases and J dropped 3; count of bases not matched to a gene: 4. This CDR3 spans 16 amino acids.

This clone was counted a single time. The CDR3 reads CSGALLGTDTQYF. The CDR3, as DNA: TGCAGCGGCGCTTTATTAGGCACAGATACGCAGTATTTT. This chain uses TRBV29-1 with TRBJ2-3; no definite D call. The CDR3 runs to 13 residues. CDR1 is SQVTM, CDR2 ANQGSEA, per germline. V gave up 7 bases and J gave up 1 base, with 12 bases separating them.

This sequence joins TRBV2 and TRBJ1-4; D unresolved. The CDR3 loop spans 12 amino acids. Germline CDR1 is SNHLY and CDR2 is FYNNEI. Trimming stripped 9 bases from V and 3 bases from J, with 8 bases between. The CDR3 reads CASRHPNEKLFF. In DNA form, the CDR3 reads TGTGCCAGTAGACACCCTAATGAAAAACTGTTTTTT.

This clone has only a few counts. The rearrangement uses TRBV11-3 and TRBJ2-2; 7 bases are a match to TRBD2. There are 15 residues in the CDR3. V was pared by 2 bases and J by 1 base, with 1 base of the junction left unmatched. Germline V gene sequence: CDR1 SGHNT, CDR2 YENEEA. The CDR3: CASSLIAGNTGELFF. The CDR3 DNA sequence: TGTGCCAGCAGCTTAATAGCGGGGAACACCGGGGAGCTGTTTTTT.

The V gene is TRBV10-1, the J gene TRBJ2-7; TRBD2 aligns across 7 bases. Germline V lookup: CDR1 WNHNN, CDR2 SYGVQD (reference sequence). V was pared by 4 bases and J by 9 bases, with 12 bases of the junction left unmatched. There are 14 residues in the CDR3. This CDR3 is CASSGPGGGSAQYF. The CDR3 DNA follows: TGCGCCAGCAGTGGGCCGGGCGGGGGATCGGCGCAGTACTTC.

The chain couples TRBV2 to TRBJ1-1; the D is unclear. Trimming pared 6 bases from V and 0 bases from J, leaving 17 bases between. The CDR3 loop spans 16 amino acids. Germline-derived CDR1 and CDR2 are SNHLY and FYNNEI. This CDR3 reads CASSAGSRLLNTEAFF. The CDR3 nucleotides read TGTGCCAGCAGCGCCGGGTCCCGACTTTTGAACACTGAAGCTTTCTTT.